Listed below are T cell receptor beta chains from one sample, sequenced in a study of cytomegalovirus exposure and HLA in healthy donors. Assay: immunoSEQ multiplex PCR; the TCRdb copy retains only in-frame clones and omits some. The data contain approximately 140,000 clones, over 70% of them singletons. The sequencing input was PBMCs. Receptor source: a male donor in good health and CMV-seronegative. CDR3s include the opening cysteine and the closing phenylalanine or tryptophan. Fields, in order: J gene, V gene, clone size, D gene, CDR3 protein, CDR3 DNA. D genes are given only for firm matches. Expanded clones are given a class, and other clones once, few, many or no size at all.

j_call: TRBJ1-2; v_call: TRBV4-1; clone_size: -; d_call: -; cdr3_aa: CASSQVTRGASRGYTF; cdr3_nt: TGCGCCAGCAGCCAAGTCACCCGGGGGGCATCGCGTGGCTACACCTTC
j_call: TRBJ2-2; v_call: TRBV30; clone_size: -; d_call: TRBD1; cdr3_aa: CAWGQGTDTGELFF; cdr3_nt: TGTGCCTGGGGACAGGGGACGGACACCGGGGAGCTGTTTTTT
j_call: TRBJ1-1; v_call: TRBV7-3; clone_size: -; d_call: -; cdr3_aa: CASSDQQGGWTEAFF; cdr3_nt: TGTGCCAGCAGCGATCAACAGGGTGGATGGACTGAAGCTTTCTTT
j_call: TRBJ2-1; v_call: TRBV19; clone_size: -; d_call: -; cdr3_aa: CASSMGRGYNEQFF; cdr3_nt: TGTGCCAGTAGTATGGGCAGGGGATACAATGAGCAGTTCTTC
j_call: TRBJ2-3; v_call: TRBV6-5; clone_size: -; d_call: -; cdr3_aa: CASSSPIADTQYF; cdr3_nt: TGTGCCAGCAGTTCTCCCATTGCGGATACGCAGTATTTT
j_call: TRBJ1-5; v_call: TRBV19; clone_size: -; d_call: TRBD1; cdr3_aa: CASQDRGNQPQHF; cdr3_nt: TGTGCCAGTCAGGACAGGGGAAATCAGCCCCAGCATTTT
j_call: TRBJ1-3; v_call: TRBV19; clone_size: -; d_call: -; cdr3_aa: CASSIDKISGNTIYF; cdr3_nt: TGTGCCAGTAGTATCGACAAGATATCTGGAAACACCATATATTTT
j_call: TRBJ2-1; v_call: TRBV2; clone_size: -; d_call: -; cdr3_aa: CASRYKGEQFF; cdr3_nt: TGTGCCAGCAGATATAAGGGGGAGCAGTTCTTC
j_call: TRBJ2-1; v_call: TRBV6-4; clone_size: -; d_call: TRBD2; cdr3_aa: CASSDSSGSVGEQFF; cdr3_nt: TGTGCCAGCAGTGACTCGAGCGGGAGTGTTGGTGAGCAGTTCTTC
j_call: TRBJ2-7; v_call: TRBV29-1; clone_size: -; d_call: -; cdr3_aa: CSVENFYEQYF; cdr3_nt: TGCAGCGTTGAAAACTTTTACGAGCAGTACTTC
j_call: TRBJ2-7; v_call: TRBV2; clone_size: -; d_call: -; cdr3_aa: CASSEGWGVYEQYF; cdr3_nt: TGTGCCAGCAGTGAAGGCTGGGGAGTCTACGAGCAGTACTTC
j_call: TRBJ1-1; v_call: TRBV7-2; clone_size: -; d_call: -; cdr3_aa: CASSLVTPDGRGKAFF; cdr3_nt: TGTGCCAGCAGCTTAGTGACCCCTGATGGTAGGGGCAAAGCTTTCTTT
j_call: TRBJ2-3; v_call: TRBV6-4; clone_size: -; d_call: TRBD1; cdr3_aa: CASSDGQGADTQYF; cdr3_nt: TGTGCCAGCAGTGACGGACAGGGGGCAGATACGCAGTATTTT
j_call: TRBJ2-1; v_call: TRBV6-1; clone_size: -; d_call: -; cdr3_aa: CASSGGVNEQFF; cdr3_nt: TGTGCCAGCAGTGGGGGGGTCAATGAGCAGTTCTTC
j_call: TRBJ2-1; v_call: TRBV5-4; clone_size: -; d_call: TRBD2; cdr3_aa: CAARTSGGANEQFF; cdr3_nt: TGTGCCGCCCGGACTAGCGGGGGGGCCAATGAGCAGTTCTTC
j_call: TRBJ1-1; v_call: TRBV11-2; clone_size: -; d_call: -; cdr3_aa: CASSLGHLNTEAFF; cdr3_nt: TGTGCCAGCAGCCTCGGACACCTGAACACTGAAGCTTTCTTT
j_call: TRBJ2-3; v_call: TRBV5-4; clone_size: -; d_call: -; cdr3_aa: CASSPLRSTDTQYF; cdr3_nt: TGTGCCAGCAGCCCTCTGAGAAGCACAGATACGCAGTATTTT
j_call: TRBJ2-2; v_call: TRBV4-3; clone_size: -; d_call: TRBD2; cdr3_aa: CASSPRIAGANTGELFF; cdr3_nt: TGCGCCAGCAGCCCAAGGATTGCGGGGGCGAACACCGGGGAGCTGTTTTTT
j_call: TRBJ1-2; v_call: TRBV5-1; clone_size: -; d_call: TRBD1; cdr3_aa: CASSPQTGGGYTF; cdr3_nt: TGCGCCAGCAGCCCGCAAACAGGGGGCGGCTACACCTTC
j_call: TRBJ2-1; v_call: TRBV7-9; clone_size: -; d_call: -; cdr3_aa: CASSSYGLHPAQEQFF; cdr3_nt: TGTGCCAGCAGCTCCTATGGACTCCATCCGGCGCAAGAGCAGTTCTTC
j_call: TRBJ1-1; v_call: TRBV5-1; clone_size: -; d_call: -; cdr3_aa: CASSSGTLNTEAFF; cdr3_nt: TGCGCCAGCAGCTCAGGGACATTGAACACTGAAGCTTTCTTT
j_call: TRBJ2-7; v_call: TRBV10-3; clone_size: -; d_call: -; cdr3_aa: CAIRDKNPTYEQYF; cdr3_nt: TGTGCCATCAGGGACAAGAACCCGACCTACGAGCAGTACTTC
j_call: TRBJ2-1; v_call: TRBV7-3; clone_size: -; d_call: TRBD2; cdr3_aa: CASSLIPGLAVYNEQFF; cdr3_nt: TGTGCCAGCAGCTTAATTCCAGGACTAGCGGTATACAATGAGCAGTTCTTC
j_call: TRBJ2-1; v_call: TRBV6-6; clone_size: few; d_call: -; cdr3_aa: CASTNGGREQFF; cdr3_nt: TGTGCCAGCACCAACGGAGGGAGGGAGCAGTTCTTC
j_call: TRBJ2-5; v_call: TRBV19; clone_size: -; d_call: -; cdr3_aa: CASSEGRETQYF; cdr3_nt: TGTGCCAGTAGTGAGGGCCGAGAGACCCAGTACTTC
j_call: TRBJ2-7; v_call: TRBV4-1; clone_size: -; d_call: TRBD1; cdr3_aa: CASSQDLVGGGQGYYEQYF; cdr3_nt: TGCGCCAGCAGCCAAGATCTTGTCGGTGGGGGACAGGGGTACTACGAGCAGTACTTC
j_call: TRBJ1-4; v_call: TRBV29-1; clone_size: -; d_call: -; cdr3_aa: CSVVLRSTNEKLFF; cdr3_nt: TGCAGCGTTGTTCTACGGTCAACTAATGAAAAACTGTTTTTT
j_call: TRBJ1-1; v_call: TRBV4-1; clone_size: -; d_call: -; cdr3_aa: CASGGVGTEAFF; cdr3_nt: TGCGCCAGCGGGGGGGTGGGCACTGAAGCTTTCTTT